This is a list of T cell receptor beta chains from one sample in a study of T cell responses to AZD1222 COVID-19 vaccine. Profiled with immunoSEQ multiplex PCR; TCRdb holds only in-frame clones, not every one. The table includes approximately 130,000 clones, almost 85% detected once. This material consisted of peripheral blood, taken 28 days after the second dose of the MenACWY control vaccine. These receptors all come from an adult who received the MenACWY meningococcal vaccine as a control. Both conserved end residues are part of each CDR3. Fields, in order: CDR3 DNA, CDR3 protein, J gene, D gene, V gene, clone size. The D gene is left open where the match is weak. Only part of the rows carry a size: once, few, many, or a class if the clone is expanded.

TGTGCCAGCAGCTTGAGTCTAGCGGGAGAAGAGACCCAGTACTTC CASSLSLAGEETQYF TRBJ2-5 TRBD2 TRBV5-6 -
TGTGCCAGTAGCGACAGGGTTAATTCACCCCTCCACTTT CASSDRVNSPLHF TRBJ1-6 TRBD1 TRBV19 -
TGTGCCAGCAGGGGCAGGAGCTCCTATAATTCACCCCTCCACTTT CASRGRSSYNSPLHF TRBJ1-6 - TRBV6-5 -
TGTGCCGGCCAGCTAGAAGTCGGCTATGGCTACACCTTC CAGQLEVGYGYTF TRBJ1-2 - TRBV28 few
TGTGCCAGCAGTTCACGGAAATCGAACACCGGGGAGCTGTTTTTT CASSSRKSNTGELFF TRBJ2-2 - TRBV28 -
TGTGCCAGCAGCTTGGCCAGGGCCATCTATGGCTACACCTTC CASSLARAIYGYTF TRBJ1-2 - TRBV5-6 -
TGTGCCAGCAACCGGGCGGGGGCCATCAATGAGCAGTTCTTC CASNRAGAINEQFF TRBJ2-1 - TRBV28 -
TGCGCCAGCAGCCCCTTCGCGACCAGTTCGGAAAAACTGTTTTTT CASSPFATSSEKLFF TRBJ1-4 - TRBV4-3 -
TGTGCCAGTAGTCCTACAGTTCTATATGGAAACACCATATATTTT CASSPTVLYGNTIYF TRBJ1-3 - TRBV19 -
TGTGCCAGCAGTTTCACTGGGACGGGTGGCTACACCTTC CASSFTGTGGYTF TRBJ1-2 - TRBV2 once
TGTGCCACCAGTGATCCCCGACTAGGGGCCGGGGAGCTGTTTTTT CATSDPRLGAGELFF TRBJ2-2 - TRBV24-1 once
TGTGCCAGCAGCTACAGGGTAGGGACTGAAGCTTTCTTT CASSYRVGTEAFF TRBJ1-1 - TRBV7-9 -